Below, 32 T cell receptor beta chains from the same sample are listed, as sequenced in a study of blood T cell repertoires in COVID-19. Some clones are missing from TCRdb's copy, which holds only in-frame ones; the method was immunoSEQ multiplex PCR. The sample has 60,000 or so clones; around 87% are singletons. What was sequenced was peripheral blood. The receptor source for this set is a human donor with acute or convalescent COVID-19. The donor label of this sample is uncertain.

A few counts support this clone. J is TRBJ2-1 and V is TRBV3-1 (or the pseudogene TRBV3-2); 12 positions match TRBD2. V shed 3 bases and J 8 bases; nucleotides not matched to a gene: 8. In germline, CDR1 is LGHDT, CDR2 YNNKEL (reference sequence). The CDR3 runs to 16 residues. CDR3 protein: CASSHLAGGLGDEQFF. CDR3 nucleotides: TGTGCCAGCAGCCATCTAGCGGGAGGGCTGGGGGATGAGCAGTTCTTC.

The V call is TRBV3-1 (or the pseudogene TRBV3-2), the J call TRBJ1-3, with D unresolved. Germline CDR1 reads LGHDT; CDR2 reads YNNKEL (reference sequence). CDR3 length: 15 amino acids. V gave up 0 bases and J gave up 2 bases, with 8 bases separating them. The CDR3 DNA reads as TGTGCCAGCAGCCAAGATGCGGGGACTGGAAACACCATATATTTT. Translating it yields CASSQDAGTGNTIYF.

V and J are TRBV7-7 and TRBJ2-3; 8 bases map to TRBD1. Germline CDR1 reads SSHAT; CDR2 reads FNYEAQ (reference sequence). CDR3 length: 16 residues. J lost 2 bases, V lost 1 base, and 5 bases had no gene match. CDR3 residues: CASSLGMGQDTDTQYF. The CDR3 coding sequence is TGTGCCAGCAGCTTAGGAATGGGACAGGACACAGATACGCAGTATTTT. Drawing the rest from reference TRBV7-7 and TRBJ2-3, the complete variable domain is GAGVSQSPRYKVTKRGQDVTLRCDPISSHATLYWYQQALGQGPEFLTYFNYEAQPDKSGLPSDRFSAERPEGSISTLTIQRTEQRDSAMYRCASSLGMGQDTDTQYFGPGTRLTVL.

V and J are TRBV28 and TRBJ2-1; 10 bases align to TRBD2. The CDR3 has 16 residues. The V and J ends lost 5 bases and 9 bases, in that order; junction bases with no gene match: 13. The germline V gene has CDR1 MDHEN and CDR2 SYDVKM. CDR3 DNA sequence: TGTGCCAGCAGTCTTAGCGGGGGGCATTTTAATAGTGAGCAGTTCTTC. Its protein is CASSLSGGHFNSEQFF.

The chain couples TRBV3-1 (or the pseudogene TRBV3-2) to TRBJ2-2; no firm D call. V lost 4 bases, J lost 8 bases, and 8 bases lay in between. The CDR3 spans 12 residues. Germline V CDR1 and CDR2: LGHDT, YNNKEL (reference sequence). The CDR3 is CASSPRFGELFF. Here the CDR3 DNA reads TGTGCCAGCAGCCCCCGTTTTGGGGAGCTGTTTTTT.

V is TRBV10-3 and J is TRBJ2-3; perhaps TRBD1 as D (6 bases). The germline CDR1 and CDR2 sequences are ENHRY and SYGVKD. The ends were cut back, 6 bases at V and 0 bases at J, with 13 bases in the middle. This CDR3 has 15 residues. This CDR3 reads CAIRSTGPSTDTQYF. The CDR3, as DNA: TGTGCCATCAGATCGACAGGCCCTAGCACAGATACGCAGTATTTT.

This chain links TRBV7-3 with TRBJ2-1; D is possibly TRBD2 (6 bases). Germline V gives CDR1 SGHTA, CDR2 FQGTGA. CDR3 length: 13 amino acids. With 2 bases removed from V and 6 bases from J, the gap between germline ends came to 8 bases. CDR3 amino acids: CASSLSGGNEQFF. DNA of the CDR3: TGTGCCAGCAGCTTATCCGGGGGCAATGAGCAGTTCTTC.

The chain links TRBV7-6 to TRBJ1-3, with 8 nucleotides matching TRBD1. CDR1 is SGHVS, CDR2 FNYEAQ, per germline. With 4 bases clipped from V and 4 bases from J, the junction kept 6 bases outside the gene matches. The length of the CDR3 is 15 residues. The CDR3 nucleotides are TGTGCCAGCAGCTCGAGGACAGGGCCCGGAAACACCATATATTTT. Amino acid sequence: CASSSRTGPGNTIYF.

The chain carries TRBV15 and TRBJ1-5; the D gene is possibly TRBD1 (5 bases). Trimming stripped 1 base from V and 4 bases from J, with 14 bases between. CDR1 and CDR2 from the germline V gene are LNHNV and YYDKDF (reference sequence). The CDR3 sequence is 16 residues long. In DNA form, the CDR3 reads TGTGCCACCAGCAGAGGCCCCGGGACTCTAAATCAGCCCCAGCATTTT. The encoded protein is CATSRGPGTLNQPQHF.

This chain uses TRBV25-1 with TRBJ2-3; the match to TRBD2 covers 7 bases. CDR3 length: 16 amino acids. V lost 1 base, J lost 3 bases, and 7 bases stayed unmatched. The V gene's germline CDR1 is MGHDK and CDR2 SYGVNS. The CDR3 region is CASSEFKRGFTDTQYF. The CDR3, as DNA: TGTGCCAGCAGTGAATTTAAGCGGGGCTTTACAGATACGCAGTATTTT.

In its sample, this clone was seen a few times. The chain has TRBV18 and TRBJ2-7, with TRBD1 as a possible D gene (6 bases). The germline CDR1 and CDR2 sequences are KGHSH and LQKENI. The V gene lost 2 bases and the J gene lost 7 bases, with 15 bases spanning the gap. The CDR3 is 14 residues long. CDR3 nucleotide sequence: TGTGCCAGCTCACCAAGCACAGGGATTGAAGAGCAGTACGTC. It encodes CASSPSTGIEEQYV.

The chain carries TRBV10-2 and TRBJ1-6; D gene uncertain. The CDR3 runs 12 residues. V lost 5 bases, J lost 6 bases, and 5 bases lay in between. Per the germline V gene, CDR1 is WSHSY and CDR2 is SAAADI. In nucleotides, the CDR3 is TGCGCCAGCAGTAACAGTAATTCACCCCTCCACTTT. It is translated as CASSNSNSPLHF.

J is TRBJ1-6 and V is TRBV27; D is unclear. The CDR3 length is 13 residues. Germline V CDR1 and CDR2: MNHEY, SMNVEV (reference sequence). Trimming cost V 8 bases and J 1 base, with 6 bases left between them. The CDR3 region has the DNA TGTGCCAGCCAACAATCCTATAATTCACCCCTCCACTTT. This codes for CASQQSYNSPLHF.

This chain uses TRBV28 with TRBJ1-5; TRBD1 matches at 7 bases. Germline trimming cut 0 bases from V and 2 bases from J; bases unmatched to any gene: 16. The germline gives CDR1 MDHEN, CDR2 SYDVKM. CDR3 length: 20 amino acids. The CDR3 bases are TGTGCCAGCAGTTTATGCCGGGGACAGTTCGTAGGAGGGTGCAATCAGCCCCAGCATTTT. Amino acid sequence: CASSLCRGQFVGGCNQPQHF.

The rearrangement links TRBV19 to TRBJ2-1, with a tentative D call TRBD2 (5 bases). Germline V gives CDR1 LNHDA, CDR2 SQIVND (reference sequence). CDR3 length equals 13 residues. V lost 5 bases and J lost 5, with 10 bases in between. CDR3 in amino acids: CASSERLDNEQFF. For the CDR3, the DNA is TGTGCCAGTAGTGAGCGGCTAGACAATGAGCAGTTCTTC.

This chain links TRBV5-1 with TRBJ2-5, with a possible D match to TRBD1 (6 bases). This CDR3 has 15 amino acids. The V and J ends lost 1 base and 9 bases respectively, with 19 bases between them. Per germline, CDR1 SGHRS and CDR2 YFSETQ. CDR3 sequence: CASSLSVQGSGAQYF. The CDR3 DNA sequence: TGCGCCAGCAGCTTGTCTGTGCAGGGGTCAGGTGCCCAGTACTTC. Together with reference TRBV5-1 and TRBJ2-5, the CDR3 gives the full variable domain: KAGVTQTPRYLIKTRGQQVTLSCSPISGHRSVSWYQQTPGQGLQFLFEYFSETQRNKGNFPGRFSGRQFSNSRSEMNVSTLELGDSALYLCASSLSVQGSGAQYFGPGTRLLVL.

The rearrangement joins TRBV15 to TRBJ1-5, with a weak D call TRBD1 (6 bases). The CDR3 loop spans 15 amino acids. Germline CDR1 LNHNV, CDR2 YYDKDF (reference sequence). The V end was cut by 3 bases, the J end by 7 bases, with 16 bases between. CDR3 DNA sequence: TGTGCCACCAGCAGGGGGGGGGCAGTAAGACAGCCCCAGCATTTT. Protein: CATSRGGAVRQPQHF.

This rearrangement joins TRBV11-3 to TRBJ2-3, with 8 positions matching TRBD2. The J segment lost 6 bases and the V segment lost 1 base, leaving 9 bases of the junction unmatched. CDR1 and CDR2 from the germline V gene are SGHNT and YENEEA. This CDR3 region has 16 residues. This CDR3 reads CASSLGASGRIDTQYF. For the CDR3, the DNA is TGTGCCAGCAGCTTAGGGGCAAGCGGGAGAATCGATACGCAGTATTTT.

The J gene is TRBJ2-1, the V gene TRBV5-6, with D perhaps TRBD2 (6 bases). CDR3 length equals 16 residues. Germline CDR1 SGHDT, CDR2 YYEEEE. V shed 0 bases and J shed 6 bases, with 16 bases lying between them. This CDR3 is CASSLGVRLVGNEQFF. The CDR3 DNA reads TGTGCCAGCAGCTTGGGTGTAAGACTAGTAGGCAATGAGCAGTTCTTC.

This clone was found a few times. The rearrangement uses TRBV5-1 and TRBJ2-5; TRBD1 might be the D (6 bases). CDR1 SGHRS and CDR2 YFSETQ come from the germline V gene. The CDR3 loop spans 15 amino acids. The V end lost 0 bases, the J end lost 5 bases, and 14 bases lay between the germline ends. This chain's CDR3 is CASSLDRTARETQYF. The DNA of the CDR3 is TGCGCCAGCAGCTTGGATAGGACAGCGAGGGAGACCCAGTACTTC.

The chain uses TRBV6-2 or TRBV6-3 and TRBJ1-5; 8 nucleotides match TRBD1. The germline gives CDR1 MNHEY, CDR2 SVGEGT. The J segment lost 6 bases and the V segment lost 5 bases, leaving 9 bases of the junction unmatched. The CDR3 runs to 15 residues. The DNA of the CDR3 is TGTGCCAGCAGTCGGCATTTACAGGGGGGTCAGCCCCAGCATTTT. Translating gives CASSRHLQGGQPQHF.

The V and J genes are TRBV6-5 and TRBJ1-1; TRBD1 aligns across 7 bases. This CDR3 has 16 residues. V shed 4 bases and J 3 bases; nucleotides not matched to a gene: 11. Germline V gives CDR1 MNHEY, CDR2 SVGAGI. CDR3 amino acids: CASSLQWTGPYTEAFF. The DNA of the CDR3 is TGTGCCAGCAGTTTACAATGGACAGGACCTTACACTGAAGCTTTCTTT.

The rearrangement uses TRBV30 and TRBJ1-4; no definite D call. The V end was cut by 4 bases, the J end by 0 bases, with 12 bases between. This CDR3 contains 15 residues. Germline V gene data show CDR1 as GTSNPN and CDR2 as SVGIG (reference sequence). The CDR3 DNA follows: TGTGCCTGGATGGAGGGTCAGGCAACTAATGAAAAACTGTTTTTT. Its protein is CAWMEGQATNEKLFF. Variable domain in full (rest from reference TRBV30 and TRBJ1-4): SQTIHQWPATLVQPVGSPLSLECTVEGTSNPNLYWYRQAAGRGLQLLFYSVGIGQISSEVPQNLSASRPQDRQFILSSKKLLLSDSGFYLCAWMEGQATNEKLFFGSGTQLSVL.

The table lists this clone with a few counts. V usage is TRBV30 and J usage is TRBJ1-1; D ambiguous. The CDR3 length is 14 residues. Germline CDR1 reads GTSNPN; CDR2 reads SVGIG (reference sequence). Trimming shortened V by 0 bases and J by 1 base, and 9 bases separated the two germline ends. The CDR3 spells CAWSVGTENTEAFF. The DNA of the CDR3 is TGTGCCTGGAGTGTTGGAACAGAGAACACTGAAGCTTTCTTT.

This chain joins TRBV7-9 and TRBJ2-7; 7 nucleotides line up with TRBD2. The junction had 7 bases not matched to a gene; V was cut back by 9 bases and J by 5 bases. The germline V gene encodes CDR1 SEHNR and CDR2 FQNEAQ (reference sequence). This CDR3 is built from 12 residues. CDR3 nucleotides: TGTGCCAGACTTTACGGGAGGAACGAGCAGTACTTC. Translation gives CARLYGRNEQYF.

The gene calls are TRBV7-8 and TRBJ2-2; D is possibly TRBD1 (5 bases). This CDR3 is 15 amino acids long. From germline, CDR1 is SGHVS and CDR2 FQNEAQ. V was pared by 5 bases and J by 2 bases, with 12 bases between. The CDR3 sequence: CASSPRDRNTGELFF. DNA of the CDR3: TGTGCCAGCAGCCCGCGTGACAGAAACACCGGGGAGCTGTTTTTT.

This chain uses TRBV3-1 (or the pseudogene TRBV3-2) with TRBJ2-5; 12 bases line up with TRBD2. Germline assignment: CDR1 LGHDT and CDR2 YNNKEL (reference sequence). V was pared by 5 bases and J by 7 bases, with 5 bases of the junction left unmatched. This CDR3 contains 14 residues. CDR3 loop: CASSFRLAGATQYF. The DNA for the CDR3 is TGTGCCAGCAGCTTCCGACTAGCGGGGGCGACCCAGTACTTC.

The chain has TRBV6-5 and TRBJ2-1, with D maybe TRBD2 (7 bases). Germline values: CDR1 MNHEY, CDR2 SVGAGI. Deletions cut 5 bases from V and 7 bases from J, with 18 bases between. The CDR3 totals 15 residues. The CDR3 DNA follows: TGTGCCAGCAGTCCTCCGAGGGGGGGAAAAAATGAGCAGTTCTTC. Its protein is CASSPPRGGKNEQFF.

The CDR3 coding sequence is TGTGCCAGCAGCTTAGACTGGACAGGACAATCAGATACGCAGTATTTT. Encoded protein: CASSLDWTGQSDTQYF. The V gene is TRBV7-6, the J gene TRBJ2-3, with TRBD1 identical over 7 bases. Germline CDR1 and CDR2: SGHVS and FNYEAQ. The CDR3 covers 16 residues. V trimming: 1 base; J trimming: 4 bases; junction bases outside the gene matches: 8. The full variable domain, its missing parts supplied by reference TRBV7-6 and TRBJ2-3, is GAGVSQSPRYKVTKRGQDVALRCDPISGHVSLYWYRQALGQGPEFLTYFNYEAQQDKSGLPNDRFSAERPEGSISTLTIQRTEQRDSAMYRCASSLDWTGQSDTQYFGPGTRLTVL.

J is TRBJ2-7 and V is TRBV11-2, with 11 bases matching TRBD1. The J segment lost 2 bases and the V segment lost 4 bases, leaving 4 bases of the junction unmatched. This CDR3 region has 15 residues. CDR1 SGHAT and CDR2 FQNNGV come from the germline V gene. CDR3 DNA: TGTGCCAGCAGCTGGGGACAGGGGGATACCTACGAGCAGTACTTC. Encoded protein: CASSWGQGDTYEQYF.

This sequence joins TRBV11-2 and TRBJ2-2; D unresolved. Germline assignment: CDR1 SGHAT and CDR2 FQNNGV. CDR3 length equals 14 residues. Trimming stripped 5 bases from V and 2 bases from J, with 9 bases between. CDR3 protein: CASSQIPNTGELFF. The CDR3 bases are TGTGCCAGCAGCCAGATCCCTAACACCGGGGAGCTGTTTTTT.

The chain recombines TRBV7-2 with TRBJ2-1, with TRBD2 matching 8 bases. Germline assignment: CDR1 SGHTA and CDR2 FQGNSA. The trim removed 2 bases at V and 5 bases at J, leaving 11 bases unmatched. This CDR3 is 17 amino acids long. The CDR3 is CASSLSVLLAANNEQFF. The CDR3 DNA reads as TGTGCCAGCAGCTTATCTGTGTTACTAGCGGCAAACAATGAGCAGTTCTTC.